Sequencing of this T cell receptor beta chain was carried out in a study of shared clonotypes between healthy human individuals. The CDR3 runs to 15 residues. Germline CDR1 and CDR2: SGHAT and FQNNGV. The trim removed 1 base at V and 4 bases at J, leaving 0 bases unmatched. Replicate sorted-subset PCRs were loaded with around 220 ng DNA, roughly 33,000 T cell genomes. Assay: immunoSEQ multiplex PCR; the TCRdb copy retains only in-frame clones and omits some. This table has 2,500,000 or so clones, over 85% appearing once. The rearrangement joins TRBV11-2 to TRBJ2-3, with 12 bases fitting TRBD2. This sequence originates from a man younger than 30 in good health. Some clones in this sample may be carry-over from other donors' samples. The material sequenced was naive CD4+ T cells from PBMCs. Indicated subset: CD45RA+ positively selected. In DNA, the CDR3 is TGTGCCAGCAGCTTAGCTAGCGGGAGGGCAGATACGCAGTATTTT. Translating it yields CASSLASGRADTQYF.